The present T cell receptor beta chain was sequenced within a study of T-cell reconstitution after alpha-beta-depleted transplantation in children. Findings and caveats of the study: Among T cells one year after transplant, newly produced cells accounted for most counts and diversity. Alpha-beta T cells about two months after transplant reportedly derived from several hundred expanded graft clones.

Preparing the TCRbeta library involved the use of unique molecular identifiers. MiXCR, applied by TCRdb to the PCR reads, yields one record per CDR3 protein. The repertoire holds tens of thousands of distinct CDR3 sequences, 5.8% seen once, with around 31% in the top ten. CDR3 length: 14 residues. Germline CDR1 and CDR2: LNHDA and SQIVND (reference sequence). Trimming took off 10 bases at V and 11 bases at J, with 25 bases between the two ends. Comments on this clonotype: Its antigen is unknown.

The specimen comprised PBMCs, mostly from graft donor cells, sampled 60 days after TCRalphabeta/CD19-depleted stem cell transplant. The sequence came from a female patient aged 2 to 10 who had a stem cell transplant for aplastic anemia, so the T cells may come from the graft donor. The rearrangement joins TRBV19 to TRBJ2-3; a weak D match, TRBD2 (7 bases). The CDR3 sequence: CATTSGGLWTRQYF. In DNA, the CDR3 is TGTGCCACCACATCGGGGGGCCTATGGACTAGGCAGTATTTT.